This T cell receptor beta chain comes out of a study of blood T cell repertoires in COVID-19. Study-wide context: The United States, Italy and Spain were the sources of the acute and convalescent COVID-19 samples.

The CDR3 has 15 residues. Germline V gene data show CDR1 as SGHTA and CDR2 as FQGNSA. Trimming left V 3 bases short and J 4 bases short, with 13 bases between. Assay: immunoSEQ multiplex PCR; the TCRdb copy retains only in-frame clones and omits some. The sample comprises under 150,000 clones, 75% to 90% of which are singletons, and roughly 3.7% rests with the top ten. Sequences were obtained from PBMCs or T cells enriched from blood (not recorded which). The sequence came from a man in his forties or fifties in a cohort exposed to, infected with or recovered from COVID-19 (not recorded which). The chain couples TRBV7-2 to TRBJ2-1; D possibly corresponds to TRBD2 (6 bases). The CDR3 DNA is TGTGCCAGCAGCTTCGCCGGGACTCTTTACAATGAGCAGTTCTTC. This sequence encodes CASSFAGTLYNEQFF.